This T cell receptor (beta chain) stems from a study of T cell changes during pregnancy in multiple sclerosis. This CDR3 comprises 17 residues. V lost 0 bases to trimming and J lost 8 bases, with 25 bases between them. CDR1 and CDR2 (germline): GTSNPN, SVGIG (reference sequence). Method: immunoSEQ multiplex PCR; TCRdb's copy keeps in-frame clones and lacks some. The table lists tens of thousands of clones, approximately 90% of them singletons, with about 1.5% in the top ten. Sequenced material: peripheral blood, taken in the third trimester of pregnancy. The chain recombines TRBV30 with TRBJ1-2, with a possible D match to TRBD1 (6 bases). The TCR was taken from a female donor with multiple sclerosis, enrolled in a pregnancy study. The CDR3 loop is CAWSVGVAQITRGGYTF. The CDR3 coding sequence is TGTGCCTGGAGTGTCGGGGTAGCCCAGATTACGAGGGGGGGCTACACCTTC. The entire variable domain, with the rest obtained from reference TRBV30 and TRBJ1-2, is as follows: SQTIHQWPATLVQPVGSPLSLECTVEGTSNPNLYWYRQAAGRGLQLLFYSVGIGQISSEVPQNLSASRPQDRQFILSSKKLLLSDSGFYLCAWSVGVAQITRGGYTFGSGTRLTVV.